Shown below are 32 T cell receptor beta chains from a single sample sequenced in a study of identical twins. TCRdb itself ran the 5' RACE reads through MiXCR, one entry per CDR3 protein. The sample shows hundreds of thousands of distinct CDR3 sequences, approximately 13% of them seen only once. This sample also belongs to another study, concerning yellow fever vaccine responses in identical twins.

The sequenced sample consisted of PBMCs. Every receptor here comes from a woman under 30 in good health.

The V call is TRBV24-1, the J call TRBJ2-7; tentatively, D is TRBD1 (7 bases). The CDR3 loop spans 17 amino acids. Trimming took off 2 bases at V and 0 bases at J, with 16 bases between the two ends. In germline, CDR1 is KGHDR, CDR2 SFDVKD. The CDR3 DNA reads as TGTGCCACCAGTGATTCCCCAGGGGGGAACGTCTCCTACGAGCAGTACTTC. Amino acids: CATSDSPGGNVSYEQYF.

V usage is TRBV9 and J usage is TRBJ1-6; no clear D. The CDR3 covers 13 residues. In germline, CDR1 is SGDLS, CDR2 YYNGEE. For the CDR3, the DNA is TGTGCTAGCGGCAGTCCGTATAATTCACCCCTCCACTTT. Translation: CASGSPYNSPLHF.

The V gene is TRBV7-2, the J gene TRBJ2-5; the match to TRBD2 covers 9 bases. Germline V gives CDR1 SGHTA, CDR2 FQGNSA. V dropped 5 bases and J dropped 2; count of bases not matched to a gene: 6. This CDR3 is 15 amino acids long. CDR3 loop: CASSAHLAGQETQYF. CDR3 in DNA: TGTGCCAGCAGCGCTCATCTAGCGGGACAAGAGACCCAGTACTTC.

The rearrangement links TRBV24-1 to TRBJ2-2; 9 nucleotides line up with TRBD2. Losses at the gene ends were 4 bases for V and 12 bases for J; bases not matched to a gene: 11. Germline CDR1 and CDR2: KGHDR and SFDVKD. The CDR3 length is 15 residues. DNA for the CDR3: TGTGCCACCAGTGACACGTTAGCGGGAGTTTTGAAGCTGTTTTTT. Amino acids: CATSDTLAGVLKLFF.

The rearrangement uses TRBV6-1 and TRBJ1-1; D remains ambiguous. V shed 3 bases and J shed 7 bases, with 6 bases lying between them. The germline gives CDR1 MNHNS, CDR2 SASEGT. This CDR3 has 11 residues. The CDR3 DNA follows: TGTGCCAGCAGTGACAGCTTTGAAGCTTTCTTT. Its protein product is CASSDSFEAFF.

The sample holds a few counts of this clonotype. The chain has TRBV7-9 and TRBJ2-1; 13 positions agree with TRBD2. Germline-derived CDR1 and CDR2 are SEHNR and FQNEAQ (reference sequence). J lost 9 bases, V lost 5 bases, and 10 bases had no gene match. The CDR3 is 16 amino acids. The CDR3 protein is CASSPRTSGSQVEQFF. The DNA of the CDR3 is TGTGCCAGCAGCCCCCGGACTAGCGGGAGTCAGGTTGAGCAGTTCTTC.

This clonotype was observed a few times. The rearrangement joins TRBV28 to TRBJ2-1, with 8 bases lining up with TRBD2. Germline values: CDR1 MDHEN, CDR2 SYDVKM. With 5 bases clipped from V and 5 bases from J, the junction kept 8 bases outside the gene matches. The CDR3 sequence is 15 residues long. CDR3 sequence: CASSRRLASNNEQFF. DNA for the CDR3: TGTGCCAGCAGTCGACGACTAGCGTCGAACAATGAGCAGTTCTTC.

This clonotype has just a few counts. The V call is TRBV11-2, the J call TRBJ2-1; D remains ambiguous. The germline V gene encodes CDR1 SGHAT and CDR2 FQNNGV. Deletions cut 3 bases from V and 4 bases from J, with 13 bases between. The CDR3 spans 15 residues. The CDR3 spells CASSFSGDPYNEQFF. The DNA of the CDR3 is TGTGCCAGCAGCTTCTCGGGCGACCCTTACAATGAGCAGTTCTTC.

This clonotype was seen a few times. The chain carries TRBV2 and TRBJ2-3, with TRBD1 matching over 9 bases. The V gene's germline CDR1 is SNHLY and CDR2 FYNNEI. The CDR3 consists of 14 residues. Losses at the gene ends were 6 bases for V and 8 bases for J; bases not matched to a gene: 9. CDR3 bases: TGTGCCAGCAGAAACTCTACAGGGGGCGGTACGCAGTATTTT. Protein: CASRNSTGGGTQYF.

CDR3 in amino acids: CAISESSGRTDTQYF. CDR3 coding DNA: TGTGCCATCAGTGAAAGTAGCGGGAGGACAGATACGCAGTATTTT. The J gene is TRBJ2-3, the V gene TRBV10-3, with 10 bases fitting TRBD2. CDR3 length equals 15 residues. Germline CDR1 reads ENHRY; CDR2 reads SYGVKD. After removal of 3 bases from V and 3 bases from J, the junction contained 3 bases not matched to a gene.

This clonotype was detected once. V is TRBV7-8 and J is TRBJ2-7; tentative D call: TRBD1 (6 bases). V gave up 1 base and J gave up 2 bases, with 9 bases separating them. From germline, CDR1 is SGHVS and CDR2 FQNEAQ. The length of the CDR3 is 14 residues. The CDR3 DNA reads TGTGCCAGCAGCTTAGAGGGACATACCTACGAGCAGTACTTC. Translated, it gives CASSLEGHTYEQYF.

The rearrangement uses TRBV11-1 and TRBJ1-4; 7 bases match TRBD1. The J segment lost 0 bases and the V segment lost 4 bases, leaving 14 bases of the junction unmatched. CDR3 length equals 19 residues. Germline CDR1 is SGHAT and CDR2 is FQDESV (reference sequence). CDR3: CASSSTDRVGIATNEKLFF. The CDR3 DNA reads TGTGCCAGCAGCTCAACTGACAGGGTGGGAATTGCAACTAATGAAAAACTGTTTTTT.

This clonotype was picked up a small number of times. The chain uses TRBV19 and TRBJ2-5; TRBD1 aligns across 7 bases. The J segment lost 2 bases and the V segment lost 4 bases, leaving 4 bases of the junction unmatched. Looked up from germline, CDR1 is LNHDA and CDR2 is SQIVND (reference sequence). The CDR3 consists of 14 residues. The CDR3 DNA is TGTGCCAGTAGTACCAGGGGGTGGCAAGAGACCCAGTACTTC. Protein sequence: CASSTRGWQETQYF.

The chain couples TRBV6-5 to TRBJ2-2; D is unclear. The V gene's germline CDR1 is MNHEY and CDR2 SVGAGI. The ends were cut back, 2 bases at V and 7 bases at J, with 11 bases in the middle. This CDR3 has 14 amino acids. The DNA for the CDR3 is TGTGCCAGCAGTTACCCTTCAGTAGGCGGGGAGCTGTTTTTT. Its protein is CASSYPSVGGELFF.

The V gene is TRBV2, the J gene TRBJ2-5, with 7 nucleotides matching TRBD2. The V gene's germline CDR1 is SNHLY and CDR2 FYNNEI. V was clipped by 6 bases and J by 2 bases; unmatched bases: 15. This CDR3 has 17 residues. CDR3 bases: TGTGCCAGCAGCGACCAACTAGCGACCCTCCTTCAAGAGACCCAGTACTTC. Protein sequence: CASSDQLATLLQETQYF.

This chain uses TRBV7-6 with TRBJ2-7; D perhaps matches TRBD2 (7 bases). This CDR3 is built from 14 residues. V was cut by 4 bases and J by 5 bases, with 15 bases left in between. Looked up from germline, CDR1 is SGHVS and CDR2 is FNYEAQ. CDR3 nucleotide sequence: TGTGCCAGCAGCTGGGGGGGGCTTGGGGACGAGCAGTACTTC. It is translated as CASSWGGLGDEQYF.

The chain joins TRBV5-1 to TRBJ2-5; 9 nucleotides align to TRBD1. Germline V gene lookup returns CDR1 SGHRS and CDR2 YFSETQ. The CDR3 length is 18 residues. Trimming cost V 0 bases and J 2 bases; bases outside gene matches: 11. The CDR3 coding sequence is TGCGCCAGCAGCTTGGCCGGAGGTACAGGGGGCCGGCAAGAGACCCAGTACTTC. Translating gives CASSLAGGTGGRQETQYF.

There are a few counts of this clonotype. The chain combines TRBV11-2 with TRBJ2-1; 15 nucleotides align to TRBD2. This CDR3 has 18 amino acids. Germline V gene lookup returns CDR1 SGHAT and CDR2 FQNNGV. Trimming took 5 bases from V and 6 from J; bases not matched to a gene: 11. The CDR3 sequence: CASSPAGWGLAGGNEQFF. CDR3 coding DNA: TGTGCCAGCAGCCCGGCGGGATGGGGACTAGCGGGGGGCAATGAGCAGTTCTTC.

This clonotype was counted at least ten times. The chain combines TRBV11-1 with TRBJ2-5, with 8 bases fitting TRBD2. Germline-derived CDR1 and CDR2 are SGHAT and FQDESV (reference sequence). V lost 5 bases, J lost 1 base, and 15 bases stayed unmatched. The CDR3 runs to 18 residues. CDR3 DNA sequence: TGTGCCAGCAGCCGCTGGCGGGGGGACACTATCCTCCAAGAGACCCAGTACTTC. Translating it yields CASSRWRGDTILQETQYF.

This clonotype appeared a few times. The chain recombines TRBV15 with TRBJ2-3, with 8 bases identical to TRBD1. The CDR3 contains 13 residues. After removal of 7 bases from V and 6 bases from J, the junction contained 6 bases not matched to a gene. Germline CDR1 is LNHNV and CDR2 is YYDKDF (reference sequence). The CDR3, as DNA: TGTGCCACCATGGACAGGGAAAAGGATACGCAGTATTTT. Encoded protein: CATMDREKDTQYF.

Only a few counts were recorded for this clonotype. The J gene is TRBJ2-3, the V gene TRBV11-1; 7 bases match TRBD2. Germline CDR1 reads SGHAT; CDR2 reads FQDESV (reference sequence). The CDR3 has 18 amino acids. Trimming removed 5 bases from V and 1 base from J; junction bases left unmatched: 15. This chain's CDR3 is CASSISLTGGIGTDTQYF. CDR3 nucleotide sequence: TGTGCCAGCAGCATATCCTTGACCGGGGGGATTGGCACAGATACGCAGTATTTT.

The rearrangement uses TRBV4-1 and TRBJ2-1; 7 bases match TRBD2. V shed 4 bases and J 2 bases; nucleotides not matched to a gene: 5. Germline values: CDR1 MGHRA, CDR2 YSYEKL. The CDR3 runs 15 residues. CDR3: CASSLTSVAYNEQFF. CDR3 nucleotide sequence: TGCGCCAGCAGCCTCACTAGCGTAGCCTACAATGAGCAGTTCTTC.

This clonotype showed up just a few times. This rearrangement joins TRBV7-8 to TRBJ2-7; 9 positions agree with TRBD1. Germline CDR1 SGHVS, CDR2 FQNEAQ. CDR3 length: 17 amino acids. Germline trimming cut 1 base from V and 3 bases from J; bases unmatched to any gene: 10. The CDR3 DNA follows: TGTGCCAGCAGCTTAGTCCGCCAGGGACAGGGTTTCTACGAGCAGTACTTC. Amino acid sequence: CASSLVRQGQGFYEQYF. The variable domain in full, completed from reference TRBV7-8 and TRBJ2-7, reads GAGVSQSPRYKVAKRGQDVALRCDPISGHVSLFWYQQALGQGPEFLTYFQNEAQLDKSGLPSDRFFAERPEGSVSTLKIQRTQQEDSAVYLCASSLVRQGQGFYEQYFGPGTRLTVT.

The chain joins TRBV5-6 to TRBJ1-1; 8 bases map to TRBD1. The CDR3 contains 15 residues. V shed 5 bases, J shed 0 bases, and the junction held 6 bases outside the gene matches. Germline CDR1 SGHDT, CDR2 YYEEEE. CDR3 region: CASSDRGLMNTEAFF. The CDR3, as DNA: TGTGCCAGCAGTGACAGGGGATTAATGAACACTGAAGCTTTCTTT.

The chain links TRBV3-1 to TRBJ2-5; D perhaps matches TRBD2 (6 bases). Between the trimmed V and J ends, which lost 0 bases and 5 bases, there was a span of 19 bases. This CDR3 contains 17 residues. CDR1 is LGHDT and CDR2 is YNNKEL in the germline V gene (reference sequence). As DNA, the CDR3 is TGTGCCAGCAGCCAAGATTCGTCGGCGGGGAGGTGGGAGACCCAGTACTTC. It encodes CASSQDSSAGRWETQYF.

This clonotype was picked up a small number of times. The rearrangement uses TRBV6-5 and TRBJ2-5, with D unresolved. CDR1 MNHEY and CDR2 SVGAGI come from the germline V gene. The CDR3 spans 15 residues. Trimming shortened V by 4 bases and J by 2 bases, and 14 bases separated the two germline ends. The chain's CDR3 is CASSSSGIGQETQYF. CDR3 DNA: TGTGCCAGCAGTTCCTCAGGAATTGGACAAGAGACCCAGTACTTC.

This clonotype was seen ten or more times. V gene TRBV12-3 or TRBV12-4 combines with J gene TRBJ1-1; no definite D call. The CDR3 has 13 amino acids. Trimming shortened V by 1 base and J by 4 bases, and 7 bases separated the two germline ends. The CDR3, as DNA: TGTGCCAGCAGTTTAGGGGATCTCACTGAAGCTTTCTTT. As protein: CASSLGDLTEAFF.

Details on this clonotype: Since a much larger clone is just one base distant, this may be a read error. The J gene is TRBJ1-4, the V gene TRBV12-3 or TRBV12-4; TRBD1 aligns across 8 bases. This CDR3 spans 14 amino acids. The CDR3 reads CASSLGRGRENLFF. CDR3 nucleotides: TGTGCCAGCAGTTTGGGCAGGGGGCGTGAAAACCTGTTTTTT.

This clonotype showed up just a few times. The CDR3 DNA reads TGTGCCACCAGTGATGGTCCCGACCAAGAGACCCAGTACTTC. It codes for CATSDGPDQETQYF. The chain couples TRBV24-1 to TRBJ2-5; D is unresolved. This CDR3 has 14 amino acids. The germline V gene encodes CDR1 KGHDR and CDR2 SFDVKD. Between the trimmed V and J ends, which lost 3 bases and 0 bases, there was a span of 7 bases.

The chain joins TRBV2 to TRBJ1-5; D remains unclear. This CDR3 contains 15 residues. Germline V gives CDR1 SNHLY, CDR2 FYNNEI. The V gene lost 2 bases and the J gene lost 5 bases, with 13 bases spanning the gap. The CDR3 sequence is CASSERVVNYQPQHF. For the CDR3, the DNA is TGTGCCAGCAGTGAAAGGGTAGTGAATTATCAGCCCCAGCATTTT. Full variable domain (missing parts from reference TRBV2 and TRBJ1-5): EPEVTQTPSHQVTQMGQEVILRCVPISNHLYFYWYRQILGQKVEFLVSFYNNEISEKSEIFDDQFSVERPDGSNFTLKIRSTKLEDSAMYFCASSERVVNYQPQHFGDGTRLSIL.

This clonotype was detected only a few times. V usage is TRBV2 and J usage is TRBJ2-1; 7 nucleotides match TRBD2. In germline, CDR1 is SNHLY, CDR2 FYNNEI. With V trimmed by 4 bases and J by 8 bases, 11 bases remained unmatched. CDR3 size: 15 residues. The CDR3 coding sequence is TGTGCCAGCAGTGGGGTGGGGAACAGCGGGGATGAGCAGTTCTTC. Its translation: CASSGVGNSGDEQFF.

The chain uses TRBV3-1 and TRBJ2-1; D gene unclear. Germline values: CDR1 LGHDT, CDR2 YNNKEL (reference sequence). The V and J ends lost 6 bases and 3 bases respectively, with 15 bases between them. CDR3 size: 15 residues. The CDR3 spells CASRKGEVNYNEQFF. As DNA, the CDR3 is TGTGCCAGCAGGAAAGGAGAAGTCAACTACAATGAGCAGTTCTTC.